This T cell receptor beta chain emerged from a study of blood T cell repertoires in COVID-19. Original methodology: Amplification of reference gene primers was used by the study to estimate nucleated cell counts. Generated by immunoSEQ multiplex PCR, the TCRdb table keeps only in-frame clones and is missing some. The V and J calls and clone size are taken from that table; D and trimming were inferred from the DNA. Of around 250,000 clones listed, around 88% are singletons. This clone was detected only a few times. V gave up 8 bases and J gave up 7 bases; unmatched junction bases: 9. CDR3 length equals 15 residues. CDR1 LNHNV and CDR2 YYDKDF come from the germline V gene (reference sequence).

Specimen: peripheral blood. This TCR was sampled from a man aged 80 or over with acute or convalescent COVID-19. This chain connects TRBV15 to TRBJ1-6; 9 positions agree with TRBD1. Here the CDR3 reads CATQLAGTGNSPLHF. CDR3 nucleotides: TGTGCCACCCAATTGGCAGGGACAGGGAATTCACCCCTCCACTTT.